This T cell receptor beta chain originates from a study of post-analysis software for immune sequencing data. Points from the study as a whole: F measure showed strong co-clustering of same-batch samples. TRBV5-6, TRBV5-1 and TRBV20-1 belonged to a set of roughly 5 TRBV segments that were more frequent in patients than controls. Compared against controls, patients with multiple sclerosis displayed significantly lower normalized Chao1 diversity.

cDNA libraries for TCR beta contained unique molecular identifiers. Starting from roughly 1.1 to 9.2 million T cells, the study yielded about 540,000 cDNA molecules. One entry per CDR3 protein, called by TCRdb with MiXCR from the PCR reads. The sample lists hundreds of thousands of distinct CDR3 sequences; approximately 59% were seen once. Of note for this clonotype: Its antigen remains unidentified.

This CDR3 contains 16 residues. CDR1 and CDR2 (germline): SGHRS, YFSETQ. Trimming cost V 3 bases and J 5 bases; bases outside gene matches: 10. The V gene is TRBV5-1, the J gene TRBJ2-7; 11 bases agree with TRBD2. The sequence came from a girl under 10 years old with multiple sclerosis. Material: blood. The CDR3 sequence is CASSSLAGGPINEQYF. CDR3 nucleotides: TGCGCCAGCAGCTCATTAGCGGGAGGGCCGATAAACGAGCAGTACTTC.